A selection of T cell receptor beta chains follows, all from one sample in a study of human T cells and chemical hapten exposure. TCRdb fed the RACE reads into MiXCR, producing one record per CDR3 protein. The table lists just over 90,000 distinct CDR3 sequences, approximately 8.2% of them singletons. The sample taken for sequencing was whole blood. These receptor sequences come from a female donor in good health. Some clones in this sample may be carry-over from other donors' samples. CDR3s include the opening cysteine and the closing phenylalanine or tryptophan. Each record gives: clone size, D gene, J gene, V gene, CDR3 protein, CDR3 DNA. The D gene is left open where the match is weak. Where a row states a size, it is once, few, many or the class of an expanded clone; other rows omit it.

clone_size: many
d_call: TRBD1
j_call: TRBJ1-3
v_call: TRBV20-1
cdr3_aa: CSAKGVEQGIRNTIYF
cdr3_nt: TGCAGTGCTAAGGGAGTCGAACAGGGGATAAGAAACACCATATATTTT

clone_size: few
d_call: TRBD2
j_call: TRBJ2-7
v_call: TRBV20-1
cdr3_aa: CSAKGLAGYSEQYF
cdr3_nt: TGCAGTGCTAAGGGACTAGCGGGATACTCCGAGCAGTACTTC

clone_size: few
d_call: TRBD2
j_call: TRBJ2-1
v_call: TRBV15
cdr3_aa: CATSRIPGLAGHEQFF
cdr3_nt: TGTGCCACCAGCAGGATTCCGGGACTAGCGGGACATGAGCAGTTCTTC

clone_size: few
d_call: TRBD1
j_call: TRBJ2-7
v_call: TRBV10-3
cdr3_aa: CAISLQGDDEQYF
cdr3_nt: TGTGCCATCAGCCTCCAGGGGGACGACGAGCAGTACTTC

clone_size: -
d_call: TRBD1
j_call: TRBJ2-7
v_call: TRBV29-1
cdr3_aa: CSVAPGTASYEQYF
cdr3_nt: TGCAGCGTTGCCCCAGGGACAGCCTCTTACGAGCAGTACTTC

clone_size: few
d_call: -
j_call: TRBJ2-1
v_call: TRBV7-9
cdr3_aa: CASSFRAGIESSYNEQFF
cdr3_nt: TGTGCCAGCAGCTTCAGGGCCGGAATAGAGAGCTCCTACAATGAGCAGTTCTTC

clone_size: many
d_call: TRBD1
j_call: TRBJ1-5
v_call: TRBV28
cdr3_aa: CASRPGQGLYQPQHF
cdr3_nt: TGTGCCAGCAGACCGGGACAGGGGTTGTATCAGCCCCAGCATTTT

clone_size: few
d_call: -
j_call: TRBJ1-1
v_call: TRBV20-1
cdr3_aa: CSASPVGDAEAFF
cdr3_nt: TGCAGTGCTAGCCCGGTCGGGGACGCTGAAGCTTTCTTT

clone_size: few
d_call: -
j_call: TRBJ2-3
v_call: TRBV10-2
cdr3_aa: CASSGIRPMVTDTQYF
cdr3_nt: TGCGCCAGCAGTGGGATCCGCCCTATGGTCACAGATACGCAGTATTTT

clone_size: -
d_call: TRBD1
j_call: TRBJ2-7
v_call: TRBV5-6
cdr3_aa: CASTRTGVYEQYF
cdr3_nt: TGTGCCAGCACCCGGACAGGGGTCTACGAGCAGTACTTC

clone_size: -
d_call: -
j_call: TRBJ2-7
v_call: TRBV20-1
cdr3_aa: CSASGSYEQYF
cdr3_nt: TGCAGTGCTTCCGGATCCTACGAGCAGTACTTC

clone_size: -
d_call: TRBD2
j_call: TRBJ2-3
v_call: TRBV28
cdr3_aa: CASTSGVVGDTQYF
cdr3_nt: TGTGCCAGCACCAGCGGGGTGGTTGGAGATACGCAGTATTTT

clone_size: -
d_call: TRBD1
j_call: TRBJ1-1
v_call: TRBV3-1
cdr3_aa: CASSHGTATLEAFF
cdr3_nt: TGTGCCAGCAGCCACGGGACAGCCACATTAGAAGCTTTCTTT

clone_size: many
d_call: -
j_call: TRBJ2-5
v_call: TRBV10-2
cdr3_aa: CASTRTKQETQYF
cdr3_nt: TGCGCCAGCACCAGGACTAAGCAAGAGACCCAGTACTTC

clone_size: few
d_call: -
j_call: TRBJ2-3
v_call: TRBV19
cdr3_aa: CASSIGAGAQYF
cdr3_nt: TGTGCCAGTAGTATAGGGGCAGGGGCGCAGTATTTT

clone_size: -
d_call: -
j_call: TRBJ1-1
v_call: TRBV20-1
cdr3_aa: CSTFIGNTEAFF
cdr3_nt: TGCAGTACGTTTATCGGGAACACTGAAGCTTTCTTT

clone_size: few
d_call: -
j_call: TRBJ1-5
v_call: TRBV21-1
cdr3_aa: CASSTETGMSNQPQHF
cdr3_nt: TGTGCCAGCAGCACCGAAACAGGGATGAGCAATCAGCCCCAGCATTTT

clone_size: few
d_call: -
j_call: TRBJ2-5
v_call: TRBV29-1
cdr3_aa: CSVGESGTQYF
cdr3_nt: TGCAGCGTTGGAGAGAGCGGGACCCAGTACTTC

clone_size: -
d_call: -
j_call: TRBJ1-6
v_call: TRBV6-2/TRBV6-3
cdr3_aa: CASSYGRSPLHF
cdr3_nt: TGTGCCAGCAGTTACGGCAGATCGCCCCTCCACTTT

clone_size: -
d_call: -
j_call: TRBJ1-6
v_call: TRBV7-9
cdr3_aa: CASTSAGVSYNSPLHF
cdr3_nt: TGTGCCAGCACCTCAGCCGGGGTCTCCTATAATTCACCCCTCCACTTT

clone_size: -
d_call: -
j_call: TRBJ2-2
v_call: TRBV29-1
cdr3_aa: CSVDGHTGELFF
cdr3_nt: TGCAGCGTTGACGGGCACACCGGGGAGCTGTTTTTT

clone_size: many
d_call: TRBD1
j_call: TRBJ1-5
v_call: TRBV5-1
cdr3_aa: CASSSGGDSNQPQHF
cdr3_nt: TGCGCCAGCAGCTCAGGGGGCGATAGCAATCAGCCCCAGCATTTT

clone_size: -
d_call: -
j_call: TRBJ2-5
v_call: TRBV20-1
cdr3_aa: CSASTMPYQETQYF
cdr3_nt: TGCAGTGCTAGCACAATGCCGTACCAAGAGACCCAGTACTTC

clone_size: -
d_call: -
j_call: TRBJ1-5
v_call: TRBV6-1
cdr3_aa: CASSERLRGGRFAQPQHF
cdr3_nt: TGTGCCAGCAGTGAAAGACTGCGGGGCGGACGGTTTGCGCAGCCCCAGCATTTT

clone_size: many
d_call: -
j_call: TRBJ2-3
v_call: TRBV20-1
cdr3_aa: CSAGFLGEHADTQYF
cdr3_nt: TGCAGTGCTGGCTTCCTGGGGGAACACGCAGATACGCAGTATTTT

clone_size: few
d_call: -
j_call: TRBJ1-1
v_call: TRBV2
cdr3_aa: CASRANSAAEAFF
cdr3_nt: TGTGCCAGCAGGGCAAACAGTGCAGCTGAAGCTTTCTTT

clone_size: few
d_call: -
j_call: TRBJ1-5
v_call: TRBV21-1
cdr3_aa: CASSRGPRGLGQPQHF
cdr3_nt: TGTGCCAGCAGCCGCGGCCCCAGGGGGCTCGGTCAGCCCCAGCATTTT

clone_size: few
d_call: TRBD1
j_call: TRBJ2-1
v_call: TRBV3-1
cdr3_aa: CASSPTGYANEQFF
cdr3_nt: TGTGCCAGCAGCCCGACAGGGTATGCAAATGAGCAGTTCTTC

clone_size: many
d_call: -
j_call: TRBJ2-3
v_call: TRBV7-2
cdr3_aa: CASSRDPQSTDTQYF
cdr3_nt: TGTGCCAGCAGCCGGGACCCCCAAAGCACAGATACGCAGTATTTT

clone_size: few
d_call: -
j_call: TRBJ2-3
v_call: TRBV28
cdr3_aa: CASSLSLKGDTQYF
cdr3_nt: TGTGCCAGCAGTTTATCCTTAAAGGGGGATACGCAGTATTTT

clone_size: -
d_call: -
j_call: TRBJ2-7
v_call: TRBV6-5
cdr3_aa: CASSYRDITYEQYF
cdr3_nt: TGTGCCAGCAGTTACCGGGACATCACCTACGAGCAGTACTTC

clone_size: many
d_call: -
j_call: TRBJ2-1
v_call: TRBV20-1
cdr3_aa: CSARTSPVDEQFF
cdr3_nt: TGCAGTGCTAGAACAAGCCCAGTGGATGAGCAGTTCTTC

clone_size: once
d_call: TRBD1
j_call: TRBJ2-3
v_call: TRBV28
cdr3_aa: CASSSDRVTDTQYF
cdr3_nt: TGTGCCAGCAGTTCGGACAGGGTGACGGATACGCAGTATTTT